This T cell receptor (beta chain) was profiled in a study of blood T cell repertoires in COVID-19. At the level of the study: All recovered Cohort 3 donors got two negative PCRs, got clearance, or saw symptom resolution. There were acute and convalescent COVID-19 samples, and they came from the United States, Italy and Spain.

Assay used: immunoSEQ multiplex PCR; TCRdb lists only in-frame clones, some missing. Of under 400,000 clones in the sample, around 87% were seen once. The CDR3 runs 15 residues. V lost 4 bases and J lost 0, with 12 bases in between. Germline values: CDR1 SGHTA, CDR2 FQGNSA. This sequence joins TRBV7-2 and TRBJ1-1; perhaps TRBD1 as D (6 bases). Sequencing was performed on PBMCs or T cells enriched from blood (not recorded which). This receptor was taken from a man aged 35-49 years in a cohort exposed to, infected with or recovered from COVID-19 (not recorded which). CDR3 in DNA: TGTGCCAGCAGCTCTCGCACAGGGATGAACACTGAAGCTTTCTTT. Translation: CASSSRTGMNTEAFF.